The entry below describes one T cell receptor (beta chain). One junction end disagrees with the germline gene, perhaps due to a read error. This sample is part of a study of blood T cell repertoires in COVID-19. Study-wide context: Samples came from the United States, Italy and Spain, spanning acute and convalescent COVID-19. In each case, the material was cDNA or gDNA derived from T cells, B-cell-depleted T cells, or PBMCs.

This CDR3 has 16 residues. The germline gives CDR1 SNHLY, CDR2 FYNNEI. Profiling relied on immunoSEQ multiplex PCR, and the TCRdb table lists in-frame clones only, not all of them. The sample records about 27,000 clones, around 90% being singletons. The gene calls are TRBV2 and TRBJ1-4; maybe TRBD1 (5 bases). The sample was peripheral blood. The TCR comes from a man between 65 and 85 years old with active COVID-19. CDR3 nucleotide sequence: TGTGCCAGCAGAGAAGGGATGTCAGGGCCTAATGAAAAACTGTTTTTT. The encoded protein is CASREGMSGPNEKLFF.